The next 13 T cell receptor beta chains were all read from a single sample in a study of identical twins. TCRdb called the 5' RACE reads again in MiXCR, with one record for every CDR3 protein. The sample records under 500,000 distinct CDR3 sequences, 13% to 15% being singletons. This sample was also put to use in a study of yellow fever vaccine responses in identical twins.

Sequenced sample: CD4+ T cells sorted from blood. These receptors came from a woman younger than 35 in good health.

This clonotype was found many times. The chain employs TRBV29-1 and TRBJ2-1, with D hard to call. This CDR3 contains 10 residues. In germline, CDR1 is SQVTM, CDR2 ANQGSEA. The V end lost 8 bases, the J end lost 5 bases, and 7 bases lay between the germline ends. The CDR3 sequence: CSSWDNEQFF. CDR3 DNA sequence: TGCAGCAGCTGGGACAATGAGCAGTTCTTC.

The chain is built from TRBV12-3 or TRBV12-4 and TRBJ2-1; 8 bases are a match to TRBD1. J gave up 5 bases and V 4 bases, and 4 bases lay outside the gene matches. The CDR3 is 14 residues long. The CDR3 region has the DNA TGTGCCAGCAGTTCGGACAGGGTACACAATGAGCAGTTCTTC. Translated: CASSSDRVHNEQFF.

This clonotype was found a few times. V is TRBV6-2 or TRBV6-3 and J is TRBJ2-1; 8 positions match TRBD1. This CDR3 has 14 residues. The germline V gene encodes CDR1 MNHEY and CDR2 SVGEGT. After removal of 6 bases from V and 5 bases from J, the junction contained 6 bases not matched to a gene. The CDR3, as DNA: TGTGCCAGCAGAAGGACAGGGACAGACAATGAGCAGTTCTTC. Its protein product is CASRRTGTDNEQFF.

J is TRBJ2-5 and V is TRBV6-2 or TRBV6-3; D remains ambiguous. Germline loops: CDR1 MNHEY, CDR2 SVGEGT. V was clipped by 2 bases and J by 1 base, with 8 bases between them. CDR3 size: 14 residues. This CDR3 is CASSYPDFQETQYF. The CDR3 bases are TGTGCCAGCAGTTACCCCGACTTCCAAGAGACCCAGTACTTC.

This clonotype was seen more than once but under ten times. V gene TRBV10-3 combines with J gene TRBJ1-6, with unresolved D. The V and J ends lost 4 bases and 8 bases respectively, with 6 bases between them. Germline V gene sequence: CDR1 ENHRY, CDR2 SYGVKD. The CDR3 is 12 amino acids. CDR3 in amino acids: CAISGRDSPLHF. The CDR3 DNA sequence: TGTGCCATCAGTGGTCGGGATTCACCCCTCCACTTT.

This clonotype appeared many times. The V and J genes are TRBV7-6 and TRBJ2-7; TRBD1 might be the D (6 bases). The CDR3 extends over 15 amino acids. V lost 1 base and J lost 0, with 10 bases in between. The germline gives CDR1 SGHVS, CDR2 FNYEAQ. Here the CDR3 reads CASSLVTGLSYEQYF. CDR3 nucleotides: TGTGCCAGCAGCTTAGTTACAGGGCTCTCCTACGAGCAGTACTTC.

Only a few counts were recorded for this clonotype. The V call is TRBV30, the J call TRBJ2-1, with D perhaps TRBD1 or TRBD2 (5 bases each). Between the trimmed V and J ends, which lost 2 bases and 9 bases, there was a span of 17 bases. Per germline, CDR1 GTSNPN and CDR2 SVGIG (reference sequence). The CDR3 consists of 14 residues. CDR3 sequence reads: CAWSSPWGFSEQFF. CDR3 in DNA: TGTGCCTGGAGTTCTCCCTGGGGGTTTAGTGAGCAGTTCTTC.

This clonotype was found a few times. The rearrangement joins TRBV6-2 or TRBV6-3 to TRBJ2-2, with D possibly TRBD1 on 6 matching bases. Germline V gene lookup returns CDR1 MNHEY and CDR2 SVGEGT. The V end lost 11 bases, the J end lost 7 bases, and 17 bases lay between the germline ends. CDR3 length equals 13 residues. The CDR3 reads CAVQSGAVGELFF. The CDR3 DNA sequence: TGTGCCGTTCAATCAGGGGCGGTCGGGGAGCTGTTTTTT.

The chain couples TRBV19 to TRBJ2-1; the match to TRBD1 covers 8 bases. J lost 6 bases, V lost 6 bases, and 4 bases had no gene match. CDR3 length: 13 amino acids. CDR1 is LNHDA, CDR2 SQIVND, per germline (reference sequence). The CDR3 sequence: CASRSDRGNEQFF. CDR3 DNA sequence: TGTGCCAGTAGGAGCGACAGGGGCAATGAGCAGTTCTTC.

The genes are TRBV12-3 or TRBV12-4 and TRBJ2-1; possibly TRBD2 for D (6 bases). V was trimmed by 6 bases and J by 3 bases, leaving 15 bases between them. The CDR3 length is 15 residues. In DNA form, the CDR3 reads TGTGCCAGCAGACTAGCAGGGCCGGGCTACAATGAGCAGTTCTTC. Protein product: CASRLAGPGYNEQFF.

In its sample, this clonotype was seen a few times. The chain recombines TRBV4-2 with TRBJ2-7, with D possibly TRBD2 on 6 matching bases. V was clipped by 0 bases and J by 0 bases, with 12 bases between them. The V gene's germline CDR1 is LGHNA and CDR2 YNFKEQ. This CDR3 contains 16 residues. CDR3 protein: CASSQERLDPSYEQYF. DNA of the CDR3: TGTGCCAGCAGCCAAGAAAGACTAGATCCCTCCTACGAGCAGTACTTC.

This clonotype came up a few times. The chain carries TRBV28 and TRBJ1-2, with TRBD1 matching over 9 bases. Unmatched junction bases numbered 8, after V lost 6 bases and J lost 6 bases. This CDR3 has 14 amino acids. Germline V gene lookup returns CDR1 MDHEN and CDR2 SYDVKM. The CDR3 DNA reads as TGTGCCAGCAGACCTCCGGGACAGGGTCATGGCTACACCTTC. The encoded protein is CASRPPGQGHGYTF.

In its sample, this clonotype was seen many times. V and J are TRBV20-1 and TRBJ2-7; no definite D call. Between the trimmed V and J ends, which lost 0 bases and 2 bases, there was a span of 11 bases. CDR1 is DFQATT, CDR2 SNEGSKA, per germline (reference sequence). The CDR3 loop spans 14 amino acids. CDR3 sequence: CSARDSTRTYEQYF. The CDR3, as DNA: TGCAGTGCTAGAGACAGTACCAGGACCTACGAGCAGTACTTC.